One T cell receptor beta chain is described in this entry. This sample was taken from a study of blood T cell repertoires in COVID-19. CDR3 length: 20 amino acids. From germline, CDR1 is SGHVS and CDR2 FNYEAQ. The junction had 15 bases not matched to a gene; V was cut back by 5 bases and J by 1 base. The method was immunoSEQ multiplex PCR; TCRdb's version includes in-frame clones alone and lacks a portion of them. The sample lists fewer than 350,000 clones; approximately 86% were seen once. The material sequenced was peripheral blood. This rearrangement joins TRBV7-6 to TRBJ2-3; 13 nucleotides align to TRBD2. This TCR came from a man between 18 and 29 years old with active or convalescent COVID-19. The CDR3 DNA follows: TGTGCCAGCAGCCCATCTCCATACTACGGACTAGCGGGGGGCACAGATACGCAGTATTTT. This encodes CASSPSPYYGLAGGTDTQYF.